These 26 T cell receptor beta chains share one sample of origin, sequenced in a study of response to subunit inactivated influenza vaccine. TCRdb re-derived calls from the RT-PCR reads in MiXCR, one entry per CDR3 protein. Of 600,000 to 850,000 distinct CDR3 sequences in the sample, 14% were seen once. The sequenced sample was PBMCs from blood, obtained roughly 15 days before vaccination. The receptors originated from a man over 45 who received an inactivated influenza vaccine.

J is TRBJ1-2 and V is TRBV28; D remains ambiguous. The CDR3 has 15 residues. V shed 2 bases and J shed 5 bases, with 15 bases lying between them. Germline V gene lookup returns CDR1 MDHEN and CDR2 SYDVKM. The CDR3 DNA is TGTGCCAGCAGTTTACCAGTCCAGGACGAATATGGCTACACCTTC. Residues: CASSLPVQDEYGYTF.

This clonotype has more than one count but fewer than ten. The chain carries TRBV10-3 and TRBJ2-7; 9 positions match TRBD2. Trimming removed 8 bases from V and 2 bases from J; junction bases left unmatched: 10. The CDR3 consists of 15 residues. Germline assignment: CDR1 ENHRY and CDR2 SYGVKD. The CDR3 is CAIRPGLATAYEQYF. The CDR3 nucleotides read TGTGCCATCCGCCCGGGACTAGCTACAGCCTACGAGCAGTACTTC.

The genes are TRBV12-3 or TRBV12-4 and TRBJ2-7; D unresolved. Trimming removed 2 bases at V and 5 bases at J, with 13 bases between. The CDR3 runs 14 residues. CDR3 region: CASSLTHPKNEQYF. In DNA form, the CDR3 reads TGTGCCAGCAGTTTAACCCACCCTAAGAACGAGCAGTACTTC.

V usage is TRBV20-1 and J usage is TRBJ2-3; 11 positions match TRBD2. With V trimmed by 5 bases and J by 1 base, 2 bases remained unmatched. Germline CDR1 DFQATT, CDR2 SNEGSKA (reference sequence). There are 14 residues in the CDR3. DNA for the CDR3: TGCAGTGCTCGACTAGCGGGGCGCACAGATACGCAGTATTTT. It yields the protein CSARLAGRTDTQYF.

This chain links TRBV5-1 with TRBJ2-3; D is undetermined. The germline V and J ends were trimmed by 6 bases and 5 bases, with 13 bases remaining between them. Per germline, CDR1 SGHRS and CDR2 YFSETQ. This CDR3 has 13 residues. CDR3 protein: CASTSLRGDTQYF. In DNA form, the CDR3 reads TGCGCCAGCACCTCTTTACGAGGAGATACGCAGTATTTT.

V and J are TRBV2 and TRBJ2-7; 7 bases match TRBD2. The length of the CDR3 is 15 residues. Germline CDR1 reads SNHLY; CDR2 reads FYNNEI. V gave up 3 bases and J gave up 2 bases; unmatched junction bases: 7. CDR3 in amino acids: CASSDPRGDAYEQYF. DNA for the CDR3: TGTGCCAGCAGTGACCCACGGGGGGACGCCTACGAGCAGTACTTC.

The J gene is TRBJ2-5, the V gene TRBV20-1; D is tentatively TRBD1 or TRBD2 (6 bases each). V lost 0 bases and J lost 5, with 22 bases in between. The germline V gene has CDR1 DFQATT and CDR2 SNEGSKA (reference sequence). This CDR3 spans 17 amino acids. The CDR3 DNA is TGCAGTGCTAGAGATCACCCGGGACTTCCTACAGGGGAGACCCAGTACTTC. It codes for CSARDHPGLPTGETQYF.

The sample holds a few counts of this clonotype. V usage is TRBV7-9 and J usage is TRBJ2-7; tentative D call: TRBD1 (6 bases). Germline values: CDR1 SEHNR, CDR2 FQNEAQ (reference sequence). The V end was cut by 1 base, the J end by 3 bases, with 13 bases between. The length of the CDR3 is 15 residues. CDR3 DNA sequence: TGTGCCAGCAGCTTAGGGACAGCAACCTTCTACGAGCAGTACTTC. This codes for CASSLGTATFYEQYF.

The chain joins TRBV10-3 to TRBJ2-1; TRBD2 matches at 12 bases. The germline gives CDR1 ENHRY, CDR2 SYGVKD. This CDR3 has 15 amino acids. V lost 0 bases, J lost 14 bases, and 8 bases stayed unmatched. In DNA form, the CDR3 reads TGTGCCATCAGTGAGTCGGGGACTAGCGGGCCCTGGGAGTTCTTC. It encodes CAISESGTSGPWEFF.

The table lists this clonotype with a few counts. The chain recombines TRBV5-1 with TRBJ2-3; D is unresolved. Trimming stripped 3 bases from V and 7 bases from J, with 12 bases between. The CDR3 is 13 amino acids. CDR1 is SGHRS and CDR2 is YFSETQ in the germline V gene. The CDR3: CASSSNDGNTQYF. CDR3 nucleotide sequence: TGCGCCAGCAGCTCAAATGACGGAAATACGCAGTATTTT.

This clonotype came up a few times. The genes are TRBV27 and TRBJ2-7; D not certain. Germline lookup yields CDR1 MNHEY and CDR2 SMNVEV (reference sequence). V lost 5 bases, J lost 7 bases, and 15 bases lay in between. This CDR3 has 13 amino acids. CDR3 coding DNA: TGTGCCAGCAGTCCTACATACACTGGGGAGCAGTACTTC. It encodes CASSPTYTGEQYF.

V is TRBV20-1 and J is TRBJ2-3; D unresolved. The CDR3 runs to 11 residues. V shed 1 base and J shed 5 bases, with 4 bases lying between them. Germline V CDR1 and CDR2: DFQATT, SNEGSKA (reference sequence). The chain's CDR3 is CSARVKDTQYF. As DNA, the CDR3 is TGCAGTGCTAGAGTTAAAGATACGCAGTATTTT.

There are many counts of this clonotype. The CDR3 reads CASSYGQGRGYTF. The CDR3 DNA reads TGTGCCAGCAGTTACGGGCAGGGGCGCGGCTACACCTTC. V gene TRBV6-5 combines with J gene TRBJ1-2; D is perhaps TRBD1 (6 bases). This CDR3 region has 13 residues. Germline V CDR1 and CDR2: MNHEY, SVGAGI. Trimming stripped 2 bases from V and 8 bases from J, with 12 bases between.

This chain uses TRBV12-3 or TRBV12-4 with TRBJ1-2, with D maybe TRBD1 (5 bases). V shed 5 bases and J shed 1 base, with 11 bases lying between them. This CDR3 region has 14 residues. CDR3 in amino acids: CASSIRTSNYGYTF. The CDR3 bases are TGTGCCAGCAGTATCCGGACAAGTAACTATGGCTACACCTTC.

The chain combines TRBV7-2 with TRBJ1-1, with D unresolved. The V gene lost 5 bases and the J gene lost 2 bases, with 12 bases spanning the gap. Germline loops: CDR1 SGHTA, CDR2 FQGNSA. The CDR3 covers 14 residues. The CDR3 spells CASSRSTFNTEAFF. The CDR3 DNA follows: TGTGCCAGCAGCCGTTCGACTTTCAACACTGAAGCTTTCTTT.

The table lists this clonotype with a few counts. The J gene is TRBJ2-1, the V gene TRBV12-3 or TRBV12-4, with 9 bases lining up with TRBD1. The CDR3 runs 15 residues. The J segment lost 6 bases and the V segment lost 2 bases, leaving 5 bases of the junction unmatched. The CDR3 region has the DNA TGTGCCAGCAGTTTAACAGGGGGCCTAGGCAATGAGCAGTTCTTC. As protein: CASSLTGGLGNEQFF.

This clonotype appeared a few times. The genes are TRBV7-2 and TRBJ2-1, with a possible D match to TRBD2 (5 bases). The CDR3 is 14 amino acids. Per germline, CDR1 SGHTA and CDR2 FQGNSA. V lost 4 bases to trimming and J lost 9 bases, with 16 bases between them. As DNA, the CDR3 is TGTGCCAGCAGCTCAGGACTCTTTGCCGGTGAGCAGTTCTTC. This sequence encodes CASSSGLFAGEQFF.

This clonotype has more than one count but fewer than ten. The chain links TRBV7-9 to TRBJ2-1; D gene unclear. The V gene's germline CDR1 is SEHNR and CDR2 FQNEAQ (reference sequence). The CDR3 is 16 residues long. V was shortened by 1 base and J by 1 base, with 11 bases between the two germline ends. The chain's CDR3 is CASSLGLYSSYNEQFF. CDR3 nucleotide sequence: TGTGCCAGCAGCTTAGGGCTCTATTCTTCCTACAATGAGCAGTTCTTC.

This clonotype was observed a few times. This chain joins TRBV3-1 and TRBJ2-3; maybe TRBD1 (6 bases). V was trimmed by 0 bases and J by 5 bases, leaving 12 bases between them. CDR1 and CDR2 (germline): LGHDT, YNNKEL (reference sequence). The CDR3 is 15 residues long. The CDR3 sequence: CASSQDFRGEDTQYF. The CDR3 DNA reads as TGTGCCAGCAGCCAAGATTTCAGGGGAGAAGATACGCAGTATTTT.

This clonotype came up a few times. This sequence joins TRBV11-2 and TRBJ2-1; D is possibly TRBD1 or TRBD2 (5 bases each). Germline assignment: CDR1 SGHAT and CDR2 FQNNGV. V gave up 3 bases and J gave up 10 bases, with 16 bases separating them. This CDR3 spans 14 amino acids. In DNA, the CDR3 is TGTGCCAGCAGCTTGGGGACCCCCCCTATGGAGCAGTTCTTC. Protein product: CASSLGTPPMEQFF.

This clonotype came up many times. The chain links TRBV24-1 to TRBJ2-3; D is unclear. V was trimmed by 9 bases and J by 4 bases, leaving 13 bases between them. Germline CDR1 reads KGHDR; CDR2 reads SFDVKD. This CDR3 comprises 13 residues. CDR3 in DNA: TGTGCCACCCGCTGGAGATCCTCAGATACGCAGTATTTT. Its translation is CATRWRSSDTQYF.

A remark on this clonotype: Being one base from a much bigger clone, this may be a read error. The V call is TRBV9, the J call TRBJ2-1, with 8 bases lining up with TRBD2. This CDR3 has 14 residues. V lost 4 bases to trimming and J lost 5 bases; unmatched junction nucleotides: 5. Germline CDR1 reads SGDLS; CDR2 reads YYNGEE. The CDR3 sequence: CASSTALADNEQFF. DNA for the CDR3: TGTGCCAGCAGCACTGCACTAGCGGACAATGAGCAGTTCTTC.

As DNA, the CDR3 is TGTGCCAGCAGTGGGGAACCTAGGACAGATACGCAGTATTTT. This sequence encodes CASSGEPRTDTQYF. The rearrangement uses TRBV28 and TRBJ2-3; no reliable D call. CDR3 size: 14 residues. V was trimmed by 5 bases and J by 3 bases, leaving 12 bases between them. Germline values: CDR1 MDHEN, CDR2 SYDVKM.

The V call is TRBV2, the J call TRBJ2-4; D possibly corresponds to TRBD2 (5 bases). The CDR3 has 13 residues. Looked up from germline, CDR1 is SNHLY and CDR2 is FYNNEI. Trimming cost V 6 bases and J 3 bases, with 9 bases left between them. The CDR3 reads CASRTGFKNIQYF. The CDR3 nucleotides read TGTGCCAGCAGAACGGGGTTCAAAAACATTCAGTACTTC.

CDR3 nucleotide sequence: TGTGCCAGCACCTTAGCGGGGGTCGCGAACACCGGGGAGCTGTTTTTT. This codes for CASTLAGVANTGELFF. The V call is TRBV12-3 or TRBV12-4, the J call TRBJ2-2; 9 nucleotides align to TRBD2. There are 16 residues in the CDR3. The V segment lost 7 bases and the J segment 0 bases; nucleotides outside the gene matches: 6.

The gene calls are TRBV4-1 and TRBJ1-2; no reliable D call. The CDR3 extends over 15 amino acids. V was cut by 4 bases and J by 5 bases, with 17 bases left in between. CDR1 and CDR2 from the germline V gene are MGHRA and YSYEKL. The CDR3 coding sequence is TGCGCCAGCAGCCCAGCGCCTGTAGTAGATTATGGCTACACCTTC. Translating gives CASSPAPVVDYGYTF.